These 21 T cell receptor beta chains came from one sample sequenced in a study of beta chain features in type 1 diabetes. Of the isolated RNA, all was reverse transcribed, and so the sequenced material was expressed TCRB transcripts. Using immunoSEQ multiplex PCR, the repertoire was profiled, and TCRdb retains in-frame clones only, with some absent. The table has around 330,000 clones, approximately 10% seen once. Sample: naive CD4+ T cells from blood. The source is a woman in her 30s in good health.

In this sample, this clone turned up a few times. Here the CDR3 reads CSVAVFAGANVLTF. The CDR3 nucleotides read TGCAGCGTCGCAGTATTTGCTGGGGCCAACGTCCTGACTTTC. The chain is built from TRBV29-1 and TRBJ2-6, with D unclear. This CDR3 has 14 residues. V gave up 6 bases and J gave up 2 bases, with 11 bases separating them. The germline gives CDR1 SQVTM, CDR2 ANQGSEA.

This clone was detected a few times. J is TRBJ2-6 and V is TRBV7-2, with a weak D call TRBD1 (5 bases). Trimming cost V 0 bases and J 0 bases, with 12 bases left between them. The CDR3 is made up of 18 amino acids. CDR1 SGHTA and CDR2 FQGNSA come from the germline V gene. The CDR3 nucleotides are TGTGCCAGCAGCTTAGCGCTGGCAGGGTCCTCTGGGGCCAACGTCCTGACTTTC. It translates to CASSLALAGSSGANVLTF.

This clone was seen more than once but under ten times. The chain employs TRBV6-5 and TRBJ2-7; TRBD2 matches at 11 bases. This CDR3 is built from 14 residues. V was pared by 3 bases and J by 8 bases, with 6 bases of the junction left unmatched. Germline values: CDR1 MNHEY, CDR2 SVGAGI. The CDR3 spells CASSYSGRGMKQYF. CDR3 DNA: TGTGCCAGCAGTTATAGCGGGAGGGGGATGAAGCAGTACTTC.

The table lists this clone with a few counts. This chain links TRBV25-1 with TRBJ2-1; D is perhaps TRBD2 (5 bases). CDR1 MGHDK and CDR2 SYGVNS come from the germline V gene. V lost 8 bases to trimming and J lost 6 bases, with 8 bases between them. The CDR3 consists of 11 residues. The CDR3 is CASRDFNEQFF. The CDR3 DNA reads TGTGCCAGCCGGGATTTCAATGAGCAGTTCTTC.

The rearrangement uses TRBV5-4 and TRBJ2-3; D uncertain. Germline CDR1 SGHNT, CDR2 YYREEE (reference sequence). V lost 0 bases and J 1 base, leaving 12 bases between the germline ends. The CDR3 runs to 16 residues. CDR3 DNA sequence: TGTGCCAGCAGCTTGGCCGCAAGCTTGGGCACAGATACGCAGTATTTT. Translating it yields CASSLAASLGTDTQYF.

Only a few counts were recorded for this clone. The chain uses TRBV6-5 and TRBJ2-7, with D tentatively TRBD1 (6 bases). The V gene's germline CDR1 is MNHEY and CDR2 SVGAGI. V lost 8 bases and J 0 bases, leaving 17 bases between the germline ends. The CDR3 is 15 amino acids. The CDR3 protein is CASRLRRDNSYEQYF. DNA of the CDR3: TGTGCCAGCCGACTCCGCCGGGACAACTCCTACGAGCAGTACTTC.

This clone has more than one count but fewer than ten. This rearrangement joins TRBV18 to TRBJ1-1; 9 bases line up with TRBD1. The CDR3 extends over 15 amino acids. Germline-derived CDR1 and CDR2 are KGHSH and LQKENI. V dropped 0 bases and J dropped 6; count of bases not matched to a gene: 5. The CDR3 loop reads CASSPPRRTGAEAFF. CDR3 in DNA: TGTGCCAGCTCACCACCCCGCCGGACAGGGGCTGAAGCTTTCTTT.

This clone turned up a few times. CDR3 sequence: CASRRDRGGQETQYF. The CDR3 nucleotides read TGTGCCAGCAGACGGGACAGGGGAGGGCAAGAGACCCAGTACTTC. The chain recombines TRBV7-2 with TRBJ2-5, with TRBD1 matching over 10 bases. CDR1 and CDR2 (germline): SGHTA, FQGNSA. The CDR3 runs to 15 residues. With 6 bases clipped from V and 2 bases from J, the junction kept 6 bases outside the gene matches.

There are a few counts of this clone. This sequence joins TRBV28 and TRBJ1-2, with 9 bases lining up with TRBD1. Looked up from germline, CDR1 is MDHEN and CDR2 is SYDVKM. J lost 8 bases, V lost 7 bases, and 14 bases had no gene match. The CDR3 spans 15 residues. CDR3 bases: TGTGCCAGCACCCAGGGACAGGGCCCGTTTGGGGGCTACACCTTC. It specifies CASTQGQGPFGGYTF.

In its sample, this clone was seen a few times. The chain recombines TRBV28 with TRBJ1-2; possible D gene TRBD1, 6 bases. This CDR3 comprises 15 residues. The germline CDR1 and CDR2 sequences are MDHEN and SYDVKM. Trimming shortened V by 7 bases and J by 2 bases, and 17 bases separated the two germline ends. CDR3 nucleotide sequence: TGTGCCAGCACCATTCAAAGTGGGGGCAACTATGGCTACACCTTC. Protein: CASTIQSGGNYGYTF.

V is TRBV27 and J is TRBJ2-5; a possible D gene is TRBD2 (5 bases). CDR1 and CDR2 (germline): MNHEY, SMNVEV (reference sequence). V was clipped by 5 bases and J by 7 bases, with 23 bases between them. The CDR3 loop spans 16 amino acids. Here the CDR3 DNA reads TGTGCCAGCAGTCCCCGAGGAATAGCGTATACGTGGACCCAGTACTTC. Its protein product is CASSPRGIAYTWTQYF.

This clone has just a few counts. This chain joins TRBV5-1 and TRBJ2-1, with a weak D call TRBD1 (5 bases). This CDR3 has 14 residues. V lost 5 bases to trimming and J lost 3 bases, with 12 bases between them. The germline gives CDR1 SGHRS, CDR2 YFSETQ. Here the CDR3 reads CASSRGNDYNEQFF. For the CDR3, the DNA is TGCGCCAGCAGTAGGGGAAACGACTACAATGAGCAGTTCTTC.

The chain carries TRBV7-3 and TRBJ2-7; D is perhaps TRBD2 (7 bases). The CDR3 consists of 13 residues. The V gene lost 5 bases and the J gene lost 6 bases, with 14 bases spanning the gap. Germline CDR1 reads SGHTA; CDR2 reads FQGTGA. CDR3 in amino acids: CASSLTGGAEQYF. The CDR3 DNA sequence: TGTGCCAGCAGCCTCACGGGGGGCGCCGAGCAGTACTTC.

This clone turned up a few times. This sequence joins TRBV29-1 and TRBJ2-3; 9 nucleotides line up with TRBD2. V dropped 4 bases and J dropped 5; count of bases not matched to a gene: 7. The length of the CDR3 is 14 residues. The V gene's germline CDR1 is SQVTM and CDR2 ANQGSEA. Here the CDR3 reads CSVAAGGPVDTQYF. The CDR3 coding sequence is TGCAGCGTTGCGGCGGGAGGGCCTGTAGATACGCAGTATTTT.

The rearrangement uses TRBV14 and TRBJ2-1; D gene uncertain. Germline V lookup: CDR1 SGHDN, CDR2 FVKESK. This CDR3 region has 15 residues. V was clipped by 1 base and J by 3 bases, with 10 bases between them. DNA of the CDR3: TGTGCCAGCAGCCAAGGTATAACGGTCTACAATGAGCAGTTCTTC. Translating it yields CASSQGITVYNEQFF.

This clone was found a few times. The CDR3 sequence: CSVEGGGSEETQYF. Here the CDR3 DNA reads TGCAGCGTTGAGGGGGGTGGGTCCGAAGAGACCCAGTACTTC. V usage is TRBV29-1 and J usage is TRBJ2-5; D is perhaps TRBD2 (6 bases). The CDR3 totals 14 residues. Trimming stripped 3 bases from V and 3 bases from J, with 14 bases between. Looked up from germline, CDR1 is SQVTM and CDR2 is ANQGSEA.

This chain joins TRBV18 and TRBJ2-7; 12 bases are a match to TRBD1. This CDR3 is built from 15 residues. The ends lost 2 bases at V and 5 bases at J; junction bases unmatched: 4. CDR1 is KGHSH and CDR2 is LQKENI in the germline V gene. The CDR3 loop reads CASSPRDRGLHEQYF. For the CDR3, the DNA is TGTGCCAGCTCACCAAGGGACAGGGGGCTCCACGAGCAGTACTTC.

V usage is TRBV15 and J usage is TRBJ2-2; no clear D gene. Germline V gene lookup returns CDR1 LNHNV and CDR2 YYDKDF (reference sequence). V lost 0 bases and J 3 bases, leaving 8 bases between the germline ends. The CDR3 is 15 amino acids. CDR3 in DNA: TGTGCCACCAGCAGAGATATCGGAGACACCGGGGAGCTGTTTTTT. It specifies CATSRDIGDTGELFF.

This clone came up a few times. The chain combines TRBV7-2 with TRBJ2-1; weak D call: TRBD2 (6 bases). Germline lookup yields CDR1 SGHTA and CDR2 FQGNSA. V was trimmed by 5 bases and J by 15 bases, leaving 26 bases between them. CDR3 size: 15 residues. CDR3 in amino acids: CASSPKGSSSGHTFF. The CDR3 DNA reads TGTGCCAGCAGCCCAAAGGGTTCGAGTAGCGGACACACGTTCTTC.

J is TRBJ2-7 and V is TRBV6-5; 7 bases fit TRBD1. Unmatched junction bases numbered 8, after V lost 5 bases and J lost 1 base. The germline V gene has CDR1 MNHEY and CDR2 SVGAGI. The CDR3 covers 15 residues. CDR3 amino acids: CASSKPGQKSYEQYF. For the CDR3, the DNA is TGTGCCAGCAGTAAACCGGGACAGAAGTCCTACGAGCAGTACTTC.

CDR3 bases: TGTGCCAGCAGCCAAGTGGAGGTATTCACAGATACGCAGTATTTT. Amino acids: CASSQVEVFTDTQYF. The J gene is TRBJ2-3, the V gene TRBV14; D might be TRBD2 (5 bases). The length of the CDR3 is 15 residues. Germline CDR1 and CDR2: SGHDN and FVKESK. The V gene lost 1 base and the J gene lost 2 bases, with 10 bases spanning the gap.